Presented here are 30 T cell receptor beta chains from one specimen sequenced in a study of regulatory T cells in long-lasting Graves disease. Relying on iRepertoire HTBI primers and Arm-PCR of CDR3 regions, the team built TCR beta libraries. MiXCR, run by TCRdb on the multiplex PCR reads, gives a single entry per CDR3 protein. The sample yields about 610,000 distinct CDR3 sequences, 15% to 20% seen once. Regarding time point: newly diagnosed GD, antithyroid drugs for less than 3 months. PBMCs were the source of the RNA used for TCR sequencing. The data also belong to a second study, concerning T cells in Graves' hyperthyroidism and ophthalmopathy.

The source material was peripheral blood mononuclear cells (PBMCs), sampled at new diagnosis, from a patient treated with antithyroid drugs. The source of these receptors is a man in his late teens or twenties with Graves disease.

This clonotype was observed a handful of times. The chain couples TRBV7-9 to TRBJ2-5; TRBD1 matches at 9 bases. In germline, CDR1 is SEHNR, CDR2 FQNEAQ (reference sequence). Trimming at V came to 5 bases and at J to 3 bases, leaving 10 bases not matched to a gene. CDR3 length: 16 amino acids. CDR3 residues: CASSRPQDRGKETQYF. The CDR3 DNA sequence: TGTGCCAGCAGCCGCCCCCAGGACAGGGGAAAAGAGACCCAGTACTTC.

This clonotype was seen a handful of times. This chain uses TRBV12-3 or TRBV12-4 with TRBJ2-7; no definite D call. V was cut by 4 bases and J by 2 bases, with 21 bases left in between. The CDR3 consists of 17 residues. CDR3 residues: CASSSATSGTLTYEQYF. The CDR3 nucleotides read TGTGCCAGCAGTTCTGCCACAAGTGGCACTTTAACCTACGAGCAGTACTTC.

About this clonotype itself: One base away lies a much larger clone, so this may be a sequencing read error. V is TRBV3-1 and J is TRBJ1-1, with 12 bases identical to TRBD1. Germline loops: CDR1 LGHDT, CDR2 YNNKEL (reference sequence). The CDR3 runs to 16 residues. CDR3 in amino acids: CASSQDSGTGGTGAFF. CDR3 DNA: TGTGCCAGCAGCCAAGATTCCGGGACAGGGGGCACTGGAGCTTTCTTT.

This clonotype was seen ten or more times. The rearrangement joins TRBV3-1 to TRBJ1-1; D is uncertain. This CDR3 contains 17 residues. Germline CDR1 reads LGHDT; CDR2 reads YNNKEL (reference sequence). Trimming removed 0 bases from V and 2 bases from J, with 16 bases in between. The CDR3 spells CASSQDLGSLGNTEAFF. CDR3 DNA sequence: TGTGCCAGCAGCCAAGACCTCGGCTCTTTGGGTAACACTGAAGCTTTCTTT.

The chain has TRBV12-3 or TRBV12-4 and TRBJ2-1; 10 bases map to TRBD1. The CDR3 consists of 14 residues. V dropped 5 bases and J dropped 12; count of bases not matched to a gene: 10. CDR3 in amino acids: CASSDRGPVHGQFF. As DNA, the CDR3 is TGTGCCAGCAGTGACAGGGGGCCCGTTCACGGGCAGTTCTTC.

This clonotype was seen ten or more times. The chain uses TRBV29-1 and TRBJ2-5; D possibly uses TRBD1 or TRBD2 (5 bases each). V lost 5 bases and J lost 2, with 15 bases in between. This CDR3 is built from 14 residues. The germline V gene has CDR1 SQVTM and CDR2 ANQGSEA. The CDR3 protein is CSVTGAGTQETQYF. The CDR3 DNA reads TGCAGCGTTACCGGGGCTGGAACACAAGAGACCCAGTACTTC.

The rearrangement links TRBV7-9 to TRBJ2-3; D might be TRBD1 or TRBD2, each matching 5 bases. The V gene lost 7 bases and the J gene lost 4 bases, with 21 bases spanning the gap. Germline CDR1 is SEHNR and CDR2 is FQNEAQ (reference sequence). CDR3 length: 16 residues. CDR3 loop: CASTPPPGRGADTQYF. DNA for the CDR3: TGTGCCAGCACTCCCCCCCCGGGACGGGGCGCAGATACGCAGTATTTT.

This clonotype was observed at least ten times. The chain couples TRBV29-1 to TRBJ2-7; TRBD2 matches at 7 bases. The CDR3 runs 15 residues. The trim removed 7 bases at V and 9 bases at J, leaving 21 bases unmatched. Germline CDR1 SQVTM, CDR2 ANQGSEA. Here the CDR3 DNA reads TGCAGCGCCCGAACGGAGGTGGCGGGAGTGGATGGGCAGTACTTC. Protein product: CSARTEVAGVDGQYF.

This clonotype was detected ten times or more. The chain recombines TRBV12-3 or TRBV12-4 with TRBJ2-3; D unresolved. The V and J ends lost 5 bases and 3 bases respectively, with 9 bases between them. The CDR3 length is 13 residues. The CDR3 nucleotides read TGTGCCAGCAGTATCCCCGGGACAGATACGCAGTATTTT. Its protein is CASSIPGTDTQYF.

There are many counts of this clonotype. The rearrangement uses TRBV5-1 and TRBJ2-1; D is unresolved. The V end was cut by 7 bases, the J end by 6 bases, with 20 bases between. The CDR3 consists of 15 residues. Germline lookup yields CDR1 SGHRS and CDR2 YFSETQ. The CDR3 DNA reads as TGCGCCAGCGCCCTTAGGAGATTGGCTTCCAATGAGCAGTTCTTC. Its protein product is CASALRRLASNEQFF. Looking up the rest from reference TRBV5-1 and TRBJ2-1 gives the full variable domain: KAGVTQTPRYLIKTRGQQVTLSCSPISGHRSVSWYQQTPGQGLQFLFEYFSETQRNKGNFPGRFSGRQFSNSRSEMNVSTLELGDSALYLCASALRRLASNEQFFGPGTRLTVL.

This chain links TRBV6-1 with TRBJ2-1, with 7 positions matching TRBD2. Germline V gives CDR1 MNHNS, CDR2 SASEGT. V was clipped by 8 bases and J by 2 bases; unmatched bases: 3. The CDR3 has 13 amino acids. CDR3 in DNA: TGTGCCAGCGAGCGGGACCCCTACAATGAGCAGTTCTTC. This codes for CASERDPYNEQFF.

In its sample, this clonotype was seen many times. The chain joins TRBV20-1 to TRBJ2-7, with D possibly TRBD2 on 6 matching bases. CDR1 is DFQATT, CDR2 SNEGSKA, per germline (reference sequence). This CDR3 spans 14 amino acids. The V end was cut by 2 bases, the J end by 3 bases, with 14 bases between. The CDR3 DNA is TGCAGTGCTAGACGTTCCGGGGGTCACTACGAGCAGTACTTC. Translation: CSARRSGGHYEQYF.

In this sample, this clonotype turned up a few times. The chain uses TRBV6-1 and TRBJ2-2, with TRBD2 identical over 11 bases. Germline values: CDR1 MNHNS, CDR2 SASEGT. The J segment lost 5 bases and the V segment lost 6 bases, leaving 5 bases of the junction unmatched. There are 15 residues in the CDR3. In nucleotides, the CDR3 is TGTGCCAGCAGACTAGCGGGAGTGGGAACCGGGGAGCTGTTTTTT. This sequence encodes CASRLAGVGTGELFF.

A single count supports this clonotype. CDR3 residues: CASSPGTGLNTEAFF. CDR3 nucleotides: TGTGCCAGCAGTCCTGGGACAGGGCTGAACACTGAAGCTTTCTTT. The V gene is TRBV12-3 or TRBV12-4, the J gene TRBJ1-1; 9 positions agree with TRBD1. V shed 5 bases, J shed 0 bases, and the junction held 4 bases outside the gene matches. There are 15 residues in the CDR3.

This clonotype has a count of ten or more. The J gene is TRBJ1-1, the V gene TRBV30; D gene unclear. Germline V lookup: CDR1 GTSNPN, CDR2 SVGIG (reference sequence). The germline V and J ends were trimmed by 3 bases and 3 bases, with 5 bases remaining between them. This CDR3 spans 11 amino acids. Written as DNA, the CDR3 is TGTGCCTGGAGGGTATACACTGAAGCTTTCTTT. It specifies CAWRVYTEAFF.

The chain is built from TRBV18 and TRBJ2-7; perhaps TRBD2 as D (6 bases). CDR1 is KGHSH and CDR2 is LQKENI in the germline V gene. The CDR3 covers 13 residues. V lost 3 bases, J lost 5 bases, and 11 bases lay in between. The CDR3 DNA is TGTGCCAGCTCACCGGAGGGTTCCAACGAGCAGTACTTC. Translated, it gives CASSPEGSNEQYF.

The sample holds a few counts of this clonotype. The chain has TRBV30 and TRBJ2-7; 8 bases match TRBD2. CDR3 length equals 13 residues. V was pared by 2 bases and J by 9 bases, with 9 bases of the junction left unmatched. Germline CDR1 reads GTSNPN; CDR2 reads SVGIG (reference sequence). CDR3 sequence reads: CAWSPSGRSGQYF. DNA for the CDR3: TGTGCCTGGAGTCCGAGCGGGAGATCCGGGCAGTACTTC.

CDR3 coding DNA: TGTGCCAGCAGTTACTCCACAGGGCGCCCCTACAATGAGCAGTTCTTC. Translation: CASSYSTGRPYNEQFF. The chain joins TRBV6-2 or TRBV6-3 to TRBJ2-1; TRBD1 is a possible D gene (6 bases). This CDR3 is 16 amino acids long. Germline CDR1 and CDR2: MNHEY and SVGEGT. Trimming pared 0 bases from V and 2 bases from J, leaving 11 bases between.

The chain joins TRBV9 to TRBJ1-1; TRBD1 might be the D (5 bases). Germline lookup yields CDR1 SGDLS and CDR2 YYNGEE. Trimming removed 0 bases at V and 11 bases at J, with 14 bases between. The CDR3 extends over 13 amino acids. The CDR3 sequence is CASSVDLQGSAFF. In nucleotides, the CDR3 is TGTGCCAGCAGCGTAGACCTCCAGGGTTCGGCTTTCTTT.

This rearrangement joins TRBV7-9 to TRBJ2-4, with 12 bases fitting TRBD1. The V segment lost 7 bases and the J segment 1 base; nucleotides outside the gene matches: 8. The CDR3 is 17 residues long. Per the germline V gene, CDR1 is SEHNR and CDR2 is FQNEAQ (reference sequence). This chain's CDR3 is CASKSGQGAWAKNIQYF. CDR3 nucleotide sequence: TGTGCCAGCAAGTCGGGACAGGGGGCATGGGCCAAAAACATTCAGTACTTC. Looking up the rest from reference TRBV7-9 and TRBJ2-4 gives the full variable domain: DTGVSQNPRHKITKRGQNVTFRCDPISEHNRLYWYRQTLGQGPEFLTYFQNEAQLEKSRLLSDRFSAERPKGSFSTLEIQRTEQGDSAMYLCASKSGQGAWAKNIQYFGAGTRLSVL.

This clonotype was counted only a few times. This chain uses TRBV5-1 with TRBJ1-1; D may be TRBD1 (6 bases). The V and J ends lost 6 bases and 3 bases respectively, with 15 bases between them. This CDR3 region has 14 residues. Germline V gene sequence: CDR1 SGHRS, CDR2 YFSETQ. CDR3 sequence: CASKWGRWDTEAFF. The CDR3 nucleotides read TGCGCCAGCAAATGGGGGCGGTGGGACACTGAAGCTTTCTTT. The complete variable domain, with remaining parts taken from reference TRBV5-1 and TRBJ1-1, reads KAGVTQTPRYLIKTRGQQVTLSCSPISGHRSVSWYQQTPGQGLQFLFEYFSETQRNKGNFPGRFSGRQFSNSRSEMNVSTLELGDSALYLCASKWGRWDTEAFFGQGTRLTVV.

This clonotype appeared many times. The chain carries TRBV12-3 or TRBV12-4 and TRBJ2-7, with 9 nucleotides matching TRBD2. The CDR3 extends over 15 amino acids. V lost 4 bases to trimming and J lost 3 bases; unmatched junction nucleotides: 7. The CDR3 is CASSSTNSGSYEQYF. In nucleotides, the CDR3 is TGTGCCAGCAGTTCGACCAATAGCGGGAGCTACGAGCAGTACTTC.

This clonotype was counted only a few times. This chain links TRBV20-1 with TRBJ1-6; 7 bases align to TRBD1. Germline V gene data show CDR1 as DFQATT and CDR2 as SNEGSKA (reference sequence). The CDR3 has 14 residues. J lost 5 bases, V lost 3 bases, and 4 bases had no gene match. CDR3 sequence (DNA): TGCAGTGCTAGTGCTACAGGGGATAATTCACCCCTCCACTTT. This encodes CSASATGDNSPLHF.

This clonotype showed up many times. The J gene is TRBJ1-2, the V gene TRBV20-1, with TRBD1 matching over 8 bases. CDR3 length: 13 residues. Germline V gene data show CDR1 as DFQATT and CDR2 as SNEGSKA (reference sequence). Trimming took 5 bases from V and 2 from J; bases not matched to a gene: 4. The CDR3 reads CSAPDRVNYGYTF. For the CDR3, the DNA is TGCAGTGCTCCGGACAGGGTGAACTATGGCTACACCTTC.

This clonotype has ten or more counts. The chain links TRBV5-5 to TRBJ2-3; D possibly corresponds to TRBD2 (5 bases). The V gene lost 0 bases and the J gene lost 1 base, with 12 bases spanning the gap. CDR1 is SGHKS, CDR2 YYEKEE, per germline (reference sequence). This CDR3 spans 16 amino acids. The DNA of the CDR3 is TGTGCCAGCAGCTTGGACGGGGTTGGGGGCACAGATACGCAGTATTTT. This encodes CASSLDGVGGTDTQYF.

The CDR3 coding sequence is TGCGCCAGCAGCTTGGATTGGGGAGGTTACGAGCAGTACTTC. Residues: CASSLDWGGYEQYF. The chain links TRBV5-1 to TRBJ2-7; tentatively, D is TRBD2 (6 bases). The V end lost 0 bases, the J end lost 4 bases, and 11 bases lay between the germline ends. Germline CDR1 is SGHRS and CDR2 is YFSETQ. The length of the CDR3 is 14 residues.

This clonotype showed up just a few times. The chain recombines TRBV20-1 with TRBJ2-5, with TRBD2 identical over 8 bases. The germline CDR1 and CDR2 sequences are DFQATT and SNEGSKA (reference sequence). Trimming took 6 bases from V and 0 from J; bases not matched to a gene: 12. The CDR3 is 16 residues long. Here the CDR3 DNA reads TGCAGTGCGGAACCTACTAGCGGACCTAACCAAGAGACCCAGTACTTC. Protein sequence: CSAEPTSGPNQETQYF.

This clonotype showed up many times. The V call is TRBV20-1, the J call TRBJ2-5; 9 bases match TRBD2. The length of the CDR3 is 15 residues. V shed 6 bases, J shed 0 bases, and the junction held 8 bases outside the gene matches. Germline CDR1 DFQATT, CDR2 SNEGSKA (reference sequence). The CDR3: CSARQLAGHQETQYF. CDR3 coding DNA: TGCAGTGCCCGACAACTAGCGGGCCACCAAGAGACCCAGTACTTC.

This clonotype occurred a few times. The chain recombines TRBV6-1 with TRBJ2-7, with a possible D match to TRBD1 (6 bases). V gave up 11 bases and J gave up 4 bases, with 12 bases separating them. Germline V lookup: CDR1 MNHNS, CDR2 SASEGT. The CDR3 is 11 residues long. As DNA, the CDR3 is TGTGCCGCGAAGGGGGTTTACGAGCAGTACTTC. The encoded protein is CAAKGVYEQYF.

The sample holds many counts of this clonotype. The rearrangement links TRBV29-1 to TRBJ1-1; tentative D call: TRBD1 (5 bases). Trimming left V 7 bases short and J 5 bases short, with 11 bases between. Germline loops: CDR1 SQVTM, CDR2 ANQGSEA. CDR3 size: 11 residues. In DNA, the CDR3 is TGCAGCGCAATGCCAGGGACTGAAGCTTTCTTT. It codes for CSAMPGTEAFF.